The 9 T cell receptor beta chains in this list originate from one sample, sequenced in a study of blood T cell repertoires in COVID-19. Method: immunoSEQ multiplex PCR; TCRdb's copy keeps in-frame clones and lacks some. The profile covers about 100,000 clones, with roughly nine tenths appearing a single time and about 2.2% taken by the ten largest. Sample: peripheral blood. All receptors derive from a man aged 50 to 59 with active COVID-19.

This chain links TRBV4-2 with TRBJ2-7; TRBD1 matches at 9 bases. Germline V gene sequence: CDR1 LGHNA, CDR2 YNFKEQ. CDR3 length equals 16 residues. After removal of 6 bases from V and 2 bases from J, the junction contained 11 bases not matched to a gene. The CDR3 nucleotides read TGTGCCAGCAGTCTGGGACCCGGGACAGGGCCCTACGAGCAGTACTTC. Protein sequence: CASSLGPGTGPYEQYF.

The CDR3 loop reads CASSLGQPNEKLFF. DNA of the CDR3: TGCGCCAGCAGCTTGGGACAGCCTAATGAAAAACTGTTTTTT. The chain recombines TRBV5-1 with TRBJ1-4; TRBD1 is a possible D gene (5 bases). CDR3 length: 14 residues. V was clipped by 0 bases and J by 3 bases, with 6 bases between them. Germline loops: CDR1 SGHRS, CDR2 YFSETQ.

This clone was seen only once. The gene calls are TRBV6-2 or TRBV6-3 and TRBJ1-2; weak D call: TRBD1 (5 bases). Germline CDR1 and CDR2: MNHEY and SVGEGT. This CDR3 has 14 amino acids. V lost 2 bases, J lost 10 bases, and 17 bases lay in between. The CDR3 sequence is CASSYDRGYQLYTF. The CDR3 nucleotides are TGTGCCAGCAGTTACGATCGGGGGTACCAACTCTACACCTTC.

The chain is built from TRBV3-1 (or the pseudogene TRBV3-2) and TRBJ1-2, with D unresolved. CDR1 and CDR2 from the germline V gene are LGHDT and YNNKEL (reference sequence). The V and J ends lost 3 bases and 8 bases respectively, with 7 bases between them. The length of the CDR3 is 11 residues. The chain's CDR3 is CASSQREGYTF. CDR3 coding DNA: TGTGCCAGCAGCCAGAGGGAAGGCTACACCTTC.

V gene TRBV4-1 combines with J gene TRBJ2-3; D is undetermined. Germline V CDR1 and CDR2: MGHRA, YSYEKL. V was trimmed by 2 bases and J by 2 bases, leaving 8 bases between them. The CDR3 runs 14 residues. The chain's CDR3 is CASSQSSYTDTQYF. The CDR3, as DNA: TGCGCCAGCAGCCAAAGCTCGTACACAGATACGCAGTATTTT.

This chain joins TRBV7-9 and TRBJ1-1, with 7 bases lining up with TRBD1. The CDR3 is 14 residues long. V trimming: 2 bases; J trimming: 5 bases; junction bases outside the gene matches: 5. Germline loops: CDR1 SEHNR, CDR2 FQNEAQ (reference sequence). In DNA, the CDR3 is TGTGCCAGCAGCTTAAGACAGGGAGGAACTGAAGCTTTCTTT. It yields the protein CASSLRQGGTEAFF.

The J gene is TRBJ2-7, the V gene TRBV6-1; 10 bases fit TRBD2. Germline values: CDR1 MNHNS, CDR2 SASEGT. Trimming removed 2 bases from V and 1 base from J; junction bases left unmatched: 5. This CDR3 spans 16 amino acids. The CDR3 nucleotides read TGTGCCAGCAGTGAATTTCCTAGCGGGAGTTCCTACGAGCAGTACGTC. It translates to CASSEFPSGSSYEQYV.

The chain joins TRBV5-1 to TRBJ2-5, with TRBD2 identical over 8 bases. The CDR3 runs to 15 residues. The V gene's germline CDR1 is SGHRS and CDR2 YFSETQ. J gave up 5 bases and V 0 bases, and 6 bases lay outside the gene matches. The CDR3: CASSLGAGDGETQYF. The DNA of the CDR3 is TGCGCCAGCAGCTTGGGAGCGGGAGACGGGGAGACCCAGTACTTC.

The rearrangement joins TRBV4-1 to TRBJ1-1; D remains ambiguous. Germline V CDR1 and CDR2: MGHRA, YSYEKL. V dropped 3 bases and J dropped 1 base, with 18 bases sitting between them. CDR3 length: 17 amino acids. This CDR3 is CASSHLTGRLKNTEAFF. The CDR3 DNA sequence: TGCGCCAGCAGCCACCTTACGGGGAGGTTAAAGAACACTGAAGCTTTCTTT.